Below, 24 T cell receptor beta chains from the same sample are listed, as sequenced in a study of blood T cells in healthy people across ages. A sample-barcoded 5' primer and a J-beta primer mix were used in a second PCR of roughly 7 to 11 cycles. TCRdb recomputed calls from the 5' RACE reads with MiXCR, one row per CDR3 protein. The table has fewer than 1 million distinct CDR3 sequences, around 45% seen once; the top ten hold nearly 20%. What was sequenced was blood. The receptors derive from a man in his 60s in good health.

V is TRBV29-1 and J is TRBJ2-5; D might be TRBD2 (7 bases). This CDR3 is 14 amino acids long. Trimming pared 6 bases from V and 2 bases from J, leaving 16 bases between. Germline-derived CDR1 and CDR2 are SQVTM and ANQGSEA. CDR3 DNA: TGCAGCGTCGGGGGGCAGGGGACACAAGAGACCCAGTACTTC. Protein: CSVGGQGTQETQYF. The variable domain in full, with the rest retrieved from reference TRBV29-1 and TRBJ2-5, is SAVISQKPSRDICQRGTSLTIQCQVDSQVTMMFWYRQQPGQSLTLIATANQGSEATYESGFVIDKFPISRPNLTFSTLTVSNMSPEDSSIYLCSVGGQGTQETQYFGPGTRLLVL.

This clonotype was seen a few times. A read error is possible here, since a much larger clone lies one base away. This sequence joins TRBV24-1 and TRBJ2-7; D unclear. The V end was cut by 6 bases, the J end by 7 bases, with 21 bases between. This CDR3 region has 15 residues. CDR1 is KGHDR, CDR2 SFDVKD, per germline. CDR3 residues: CATSSTKSAYNEQYF. The DNA of the CDR3 is TGTGCCACCAGTTCAACTAAGTCCGCTTACAATGAGCAGTACTTC.

A remark on this clonotype: A much larger clone is a single base away; this may be a read error. The gene calls are TRBV11-2 and TRBJ2-1; D assignment may be TRBD1 or TRBD2 (5 bases each). There are 13 residues in the CDR3. Germline CDR1 is SGHAT and CDR2 is FQNNGV. V gave up 5 bases and J gave up 15 bases, with 20 bases separating them. The CDR3 spells CASSAQDTFGGFF. Written as DNA, the CDR3 is TGTGCCAGCAGCGCTCAAGACACCTTTGGGGGGTTCTTC.

This sequence joins TRBV6-6 and TRBJ2-3; TRBD1 agrees at 10 bases. With 5 bases clipped from V and 3 bases from J, the junction kept 5 bases outside the gene matches. The CDR3 spans 15 residues. The V gene's germline CDR1 is MNHNY and CDR2 SVGAGI (reference sequence). CDR3 sequence reads: CASSMTGGTTDTQYF. As DNA, the CDR3 is TGTGCCAGCAGTATGACAGGGGGCACAACAGATACGCAGTATTTT.

The chain couples TRBV7-9 to TRBJ1-6; no reliable D call. V was trimmed by 4 bases and J by 2 bases, leaving 6 bases between them. This CDR3 region has 14 residues. CDR1 SEHNR and CDR2 FQNEAQ come from the germline V gene (reference sequence). The CDR3 DNA is TGTGCCAGCAGCTCCGCAGCCTATAATTCACCCCTCCACTTT. It is translated as CASSSAAYNSPLHF.

In the case of this clonotype: This may arise from a read error, as a much more abundant clone is one base away. The V call is TRBV10-3, the J call TRBJ2-1; 8 bases are a match to TRBD2. The ends lost 10 bases at V and 6 bases at J; junction bases unmatched: 11. Per the germline V gene, CDR1 is ENHRY and CDR2 is SYGVKD. This CDR3 region has 14 residues. The CDR3 nucleotides are TGTGCCAGCCAAGCCAGCGGGGGTAGCAATGAGCAGTTCTTC. Encoded protein: CASQASGGSNEQFF.

This chain joins TRBV27 and TRBJ2-7; 11 bases fit TRBD1. The CDR3 has 14 amino acids. Per germline, CDR1 MNHEY and CDR2 SMNVEV (reference sequence). Unmatched junction bases numbered 3, after V lost 5 bases and J lost 3 bases. CDR3 loop: CASSPDRGLYEQYF. Here the CDR3 DNA reads TGTGCCAGCAGTCCGGACAGGGGGCTCTACGAGCAGTACTTC.

This clonotype was seen a handful of times. CDR3 nucleotides: TGCGCCAGCAGCCAAGGATGGCGGGGGGGCACAGATACGCAGTATTTT. Amino acids: CASSQGWRGGTDTQYF. The V gene is TRBV4-1, the J gene TRBJ2-3; 8 bases line up with TRBD2. The V segment lost 1 base and the J segment 1 base; nucleotides outside the gene matches: 4. The CDR3 length is 16 residues. Germline V lookup: CDR1 MGHRA, CDR2 YSYEKL.

The V gene is TRBV20-1, the J gene TRBJ1-5, with TRBD1 matching over 8 bases. The junction had 6 bases not matched to a gene; V was cut back by 3 bases and J by 2 bases. This CDR3 region has 15 residues. Per the germline V gene, CDR1 is DFQATT and CDR2 is SNEGSKA (reference sequence). Written as DNA, the CDR3 is TGCAGTGCTAGTCCCCCGGGACAGGGCAATCAGCCCCAGCATTTT. Translated: CSASPPGQGNQPQHF.

V gene TRBV9 combines with J gene TRBJ2-1; D tentatively fits TRBD1 or TRBD2 (6 bases each). Per germline, CDR1 SGDLS and CDR2 YYNGEE. CDR3 length equals 17 residues. Trimming left V 2 bases short and J 6 bases short, with 21 bases between. CDR3 sequence (DNA): TGTGCCAGCAGCGTCAGCATCCCCGGGGGCGCCGGCAATGAGCAGTTCTTC. Translation gives CASSVSIPGGAGNEQFF.

The table lists this clonotype with a few counts. The chain joins TRBV28 to TRBJ2-7; D might be TRBD1 (6 bases). Germline CDR1 MDHEN, CDR2 SYDVKM. V was clipped by 8 bases and J by 4 bases, with 12 bases between them. This CDR3 has 12 amino acids. The CDR3 coding sequence is TGTGCCAGCGGCCCAGGGGAGTACGAGCAGTACTTC. Its protein is CASGPGEYEQYF.

V gene TRBV28 combines with J gene TRBJ1-5; perhaps TRBD1 as D (6 bases). The CDR3 is 18 amino acids. The V and J ends lost 2 bases and 0 bases respectively, with 17 bases between them. Germline values: CDR1 MDHEN, CDR2 SYDVKM. The CDR3 DNA follows: TGTGCCAGCAGTTTACCCATCCCAGGGGACCCTAGCAATCAGCCCCAGCATTTT. It translates to CASSLPIPGDPSNQPQHF.

The chain carries TRBV2 and TRBJ2-1, with 8 bases aligning to TRBD2. Trimming cost V 2 bases and J 2 bases; bases outside gene matches: 2. The germline CDR1 and CDR2 sequences are SNHLY and FYNNEI. CDR3 length equals 15 residues. Here the CDR3 reads CASSEWRGAYNEQFF. CDR3 DNA sequence: TGTGCCAGCAGTGAATGGCGGGGGGCCTACAATGAGCAGTTCTTC.

This clonotype was counted between two and nine times. The chain has TRBV12-3 or TRBV12-4 and TRBJ2-7, with D uncertain. CDR3 length: 14 residues. The V gene lost 6 bases and the J gene lost 5 bases, with 17 bases spanning the gap. The CDR3 reads CASSLHSPKDEQYF. In DNA, the CDR3 is TGTGCCAGCAGCCTCCACAGCCCAAAGGACGAGCAGTACTTC.

This clonotype came up a few times. The chain has TRBV10-3 and TRBJ1-6, with 8 bases lining up with TRBD1. In germline, CDR1 is ENHRY, CDR2 SYGVKD. V was pared by 2 bases and J by 10 bases, with 13 bases of the junction left unmatched. The CDR3 loop spans 17 amino acids. CDR3 residues: CAISERGSTGEDSPLHF. In nucleotides, the CDR3 is TGTGCCATCAGTGAGAGGGGATCGACAGGGGAGGACTCACCCCTCCACTTT.

This clonotype showed up just a few times. The gene calls are TRBV5-1 and TRBJ2-7; 11 nucleotides agree with TRBD1. The V and J ends lost 4 bases and 4 bases, in that order; junction bases with no gene match: 7. The CDR3 length is 15 residues. The germline gives CDR1 SGHRS, CDR2 YFSETQ. CDR3 in DNA: TGCGCCAGCAGCGCCGGACAGGGGGCGAATTACGAGCAGTACTTC. This translates into CASSAGQGANYEQYF.

Regarding this clonotype: Possible read error: a much larger clone is one base away. This chain uses TRBV29-1 with TRBJ2-7; D gene uncertain. Germline CDR1 is SQVTM and CDR2 is ANQGSEA. The CDR3 covers 12 residues. V was trimmed by 6 bases and J by 0 bases, leaving 9 bases between them. The CDR3 region has the DNA TGCAGCGTCCCTACATTCTCCTACGAGCAGTACTTC. Amino acid sequence: CSVPTFSYEQYF.

With regard to this clonotype: A much larger clone differs from this one at a single base, so this may be a read error. The rearrangement joins TRBV7-2 to TRBJ2-7; unclear D gene. The CDR3 sequence is 13 residues long. Germline assignment: CDR1 SGHTA and CDR2 FQGNSA. The CDR3 region has the DNA TGTGCCTGCAGCTTGGGCACCAACTACGAGCAGTACTTC. Its protein is CACSLGTNYEQYF.

This clonotype occurred many times. The chain employs TRBV5-1 and TRBJ2-4, with 14 bases that match TRBD2. This CDR3 has 18 residues. After removal of 4 bases from V and 0 bases from J, the junction contained 6 bases not matched to a gene. From germline, CDR1 is SGHRS and CDR2 YFSETQ. The CDR3 sequence is CASSTGTSGGIAKNIQYF. DNA of the CDR3: TGCGCCAGCAGCACCGGGACTAGCGGGGGTATAGCCAAAAACATTCAGTACTTC.

This clonotype was counted between two and nine times. The chain combines TRBV5-6 with TRBJ2-1; 7 nucleotides agree with TRBD2. The germline V gene encodes CDR1 SGHDT and CDR2 YYEEEE. Unmatched junction bases numbered 6, after V lost 0 bases and J lost 0 bases. The CDR3 runs to 17 residues. CDR3 sequence: CASSLAGRGSSYNEQFF. The CDR3, as DNA: TGTGCCAGCAGCTTGGCCGGGCGGGGGAGCTCCTACAATGAGCAGTTCTTC.

The gene calls are TRBV20-1 and TRBJ2-7; either TRBD1 or TRBD2 may fit D (7 bases each). V lost 2 bases to trimming and J lost 2 bases, with 19 bases between them. This CDR3 contains 16 residues. Germline CDR1 reads DFQATT; CDR2 reads SNEGSKA (reference sequence). In DNA form, the CDR3 reads TGCAGTGCTAGACCCCTCAGGGGGGGGCGCGCCTACGAGCAGTACTTC. The encoded protein is CSARPLRGGRAYEQYF.

The V call is TRBV20-1, the J call TRBJ2-7; 9 bases are a match to TRBD1. V gave up 0 bases and J gave up 4 bases; unmatched junction bases: 4. The CDR3 covers 14 residues. Germline values: CDR1 DFQATT, CDR2 SNEGSKA (reference sequence). The CDR3 DNA reads as TGCAGTGCTAGAGAGCGGGGACAGGGTTACGAGCAGTACTTC. This encodes CSARERGQGYEQYF.

This sequence joins TRBV28 and TRBJ1-6; D unresolved. V was cut by 2 bases and J by 11 bases, with 7 bases left in between. Looked up from germline, CDR1 is MDHEN and CDR2 is SYDVKM. The CDR3 totals 12 residues. The CDR3 DNA is TGTGCCAGCAGTTTAGGGAGGACACCCCTCCACTTT. Translated, it gives CASSLGRTPLHF.

The gene calls are TRBV20-1 and TRBJ2-1; 8 bases line up with TRBD2. V dropped 4 bases and J dropped 5; count of bases not matched to a gene: 7. The CDR3 contains 14 residues. From germline, CDR1 is DFQATT and CDR2 SNEGSKA (reference sequence). CDR3: CSATISGVNNEQFF. The CDR3 region has the DNA TGCAGTGCTACGATTAGCGGGGTCAACAATGAGCAGTTCTTC.